The sequence of this TCR beta chain was determined in a study of T cells in Graves' hyperthyroidism and ophthalmopathy. This clonotype has only a few counts. The CDR3 runs to 13 residues. Trimming removed 8 bases at V and 7 bases at J, with 17 bases between. Germline CDR1 is KGHSH and CDR2 is LQKENI. Diagnoses used clinical symptoms, serum thyroxine and TRAb, thyroid ultrasound and orbital computed tomography. Researchers took RNA transcripts and amplified the TCR beta CDR3 regions from them. With the HTBI primer set, the TCR CDR3 went through a first round of RT-PCR. TCRdb re-called the multiplex PCR reads with MiXCR, one entry per CDR3 protein. In the table there are a few hundred thousand distinct CDR3 sequences, about 18% of which are singletons.

V usage is TRBV18 and J usage is TRBJ2-5, with D possibly being TRBD1 (6 bases). Sequenced: blood. The TCR sequence derives from an older woman with Graves' ophthalmopathy. The CDR3 DNA reads TGTGCCAGCCAGCCTCAGGGGAAGGGGACCCAGTACTTC. Translation: CASQPQGKGTQYF.